Following are 5 T cell receptor beta chains from one sample sequenced in a study of T cell repertoires in cytomegalovirus infection. From the reads, TCRdb called clonotypes with MiXCR, one entry per CDR3 protein. This table holds approximately 750,000 distinct CDR3 sequences, about a third found once. The sample was PBMCs. All receptors come from a human donor in good health (CMV status not recorded). Some clones in this sample may be carry-over from other donors' samples.

In its sample, this clonotype was seen a few times. The chain uses TRBV5-4 and TRBJ1-1; TRBD1 might be the D (5 bases). Germline lookup yields CDR1 SGHNT and CDR2 YYREEE (reference sequence). Trimming took 3 bases from V and 5 from J, leaving 11 bases between them. This CDR3 is built from 13 residues. The CDR3 sequence is CASSWGEETEAFF. CDR3 bases: TGTGCCAGCAGCTGGGGGGAAGAGACTGAAGCTTTCTTT.

This rearrangement joins TRBV7-8 to TRBJ1-4, with a weak D call TRBD1 (5 bases). This CDR3 region has 14 residues. The V end lost 5 bases, the J end lost 8 bases, and 15 bases lay between the germline ends. Germline lookup yields CDR1 SGHVS and CDR2 FQNEAQ. The CDR3 DNA reads TGTGCCAGCAGCCACAGGTTGGGAGGAGAAAAACTGTTTTTT. Protein product: CASSHRLGGEKLFF.

The gene calls are TRBV28 and TRBJ1-5, with D hard to call. From germline, CDR1 is MDHEN and CDR2 SYDVKM. Trimming removed 4 bases at V and 1 base at J, with 17 bases between. The CDR3 extends over 17 amino acids. The DNA of the CDR3 is TGTGCCAGCAGTTGGGCGTCTCGAGGGTTGAGCAATCAGCCCCAGCATTTT. Residues: CASSWASRGLSNQPQHF.

The chain is built from TRBV6-1 and TRBJ1-1; D not resolved. This CDR3 comprises 12 residues. Germline V CDR1 and CDR2: MNHNS, SASEGT. Trimming took 5 bases from V and 6 from J, leaving 10 bases between them. CDR3 coding DNA: TGTGCCAGCAGTTACCCAACCCCTGAAGCTTTCTTT. The encoded protein is CASSYPTPEAFF.

The sample holds one count of this clonotype. The V and J genes are TRBV23-1 and TRBJ1-5; D remains unclear. TRBV23-1 qualifies as an ORF whose function is uncertain. The CDR3 runs to 16 residues. Between the trimmed V and J ends, which lost 4 bases and 2 bases, there was a span of 15 bases. CDR3 sequence reads: CASSPAGPIRNQPQHF. The CDR3 region has the DNA TGCGCCAGCAGTCCCGCAGGCCCTATCCGCAATCAGCCCCAGCATTTT.